Listed here are 17 T cell receptor beta chains from one sample, sequenced in a study of control samples from healthy donors and cancer patients. Libraries were prepared by immunoSEQ multiplex PCR; TCRdb keeps only in-frame clonotypes and omits some of them. This sample has roughly 120,000 clones; 75% to 90% occur once, and the top ten carry approximately 1.1%. The source material was PBMCs. The source is a woman aged 50 to 60 with colorectal cancer.

A note on this clone: One junction end does not reproduce the germline sequence, and a read error may be involved. The chain carries TRBV20-1 and TRBJ1-2, with unresolved D. Germline V lookup: CDR1 DFQATT, CDR2 SNEGSKA (reference sequence). This CDR3 contains 12 residues. The CDR3 loop is CSASPLNYGYTF. CDR3 nucleotide sequence: TGCAGCGCTAGTCCCCTTAACTATGGCTACACCTTC.

This chain joins TRBV13 and TRBJ1-2, with no clear D. The V end was cut by 4 bases, the J end by 7 bases, with 10 bases between. CDR3 length: 12 amino acids. Germline loops: CDR1 PRHDT, CDR2 FYEKMQ (reference sequence). CDR3 DNA: TGTGCCAGCAGCTCTCCAGGAGGTGGCTACACCTTC. Translated, it gives CASSSPGGGYTF. The full variable domain, completed using reference TRBV13 and TRBJ1-2, is AAGVIQSPRHLIKEKRETATLKCYPIPRHDTVYWYQQGPGQDPQFLISFYEKMQSDKGSIPDRFSAQQFSDYHSELNMSSLELGDSALYFCASSSPGGGYTFGSGTRLTVV.

This clone was recorded once. This chain connects TRBV29-1 to TRBJ2-7; 7 positions agree with TRBD2. This CDR3 region has 13 residues. The ends lost 4 bases at V and 2 bases at J; junction bases unmatched: 5. Germline assignment: CDR1 SQVTM and CDR2 ANQGSEA. CDR3 amino acids: CSVASGNPYEQYF. The CDR3 DNA reads as TGCAGCGTTGCCAGCGGGAATCCCTACGAGCAGTACTTC.

The gene calls are TRBV12-3 or TRBV12-4 and TRBJ1-1; 7 nucleotides agree with TRBD1. With V trimmed by 3 bases and J by 4 bases, 2 bases remained unmatched. This CDR3 is built from 13 residues. The CDR3 DNA reads as TGTGCCAGCAGTTTGACAGGGTCCACTGAAGCTTTCTTT. Translation: CASSLTGSTEAFF.

The rearrangement links TRBV29-1 to TRBJ2-1, with 7 bases aligning to TRBD1. The CDR3 has 12 amino acids. CDR1 SQVTM and CDR2 ANQGSEA come from the germline V gene. The trim removed 7 bases at V and 9 bases at J, leaving 9 bases unmatched. The CDR3 bases are TGCAGCGGATCGACAGGGAGTGGTGAGCAGTTCTTC. Amino acids: CSGSTGSGEQFF.

This chain connects TRBV14 to TRBJ2-3; D possibly matches TRBD1 or TRBD2 (6 bases each). Trimming took 4 bases from V and 6 from J, leaving 14 bases between them. The CDR3 is made up of 14 amino acids. Germline CDR1 reads SGHDN; CDR2 reads FVKESK. The CDR3 loop reads CASSPGGTTDTQYF. The CDR3 DNA reads as TGTGCCAGCAGCCCCGGGGGCACGACCGATACGCAGTATTTT.

J is TRBJ2-1 and V is TRBV11-3, with D possibly called TRBD1 or TRBD2 (5 bases each). Germline CDR1 is SGHNT and CDR2 is YENEEA. V was trimmed by 5 bases and J by 10 bases, leaving 18 bases between them. CDR3 length: 14 residues. The CDR3 nucleotides are TGTGCCAGCAGCAACGGGACCCGAGGTGGGGAGCAGTTCTTC. Translating it yields CASSNGTRGGEQFF.

The chain carries TRBV19 and TRBJ1-6; no definite D call. Trimming removed 8 bases at V and 8 bases at J, with 22 bases between. CDR1 is LNHDA, CDR2 SQIVND, per germline (reference sequence). This CDR3 comprises 16 residues. CDR3 coding DNA: TGTGCCAGTGCTGACCGGACTCACAACCCGGATTCACCCCTCCACTTT. Translation: CASADRTHNPDSPLHF.

The J gene is TRBJ2-3, the V gene TRBV2, with 9 bases identical to TRBD2. J lost 5 bases, V lost 7 bases, and 10 bases had no gene match. The CDR3 length is 15 residues. Germline loops: CDR1 SNHLY, CDR2 FYNNEI. The chain's CDR3 is CASTGGRAVGDTQYF. Written as DNA, the CDR3 is TGTGCCAGCACGGGCGGGAGGGCCGTCGGAGATACGCAGTATTTT.

Comment on this clone: Other DNA sequences from this sample encode an identical CDR3 as well. The V gene is TRBV10-3, the J gene TRBJ1-2, with 8 bases lining up with TRBD1. After removal of 6 bases from V and 1 base from J, the junction contained 4 bases not matched to a gene. CDR3 size: 14 residues. The germline V gene has CDR1 ENHRY and CDR2 SYGVKD. CDR3 amino acids: CAISLTGGNYGYTF. DNA for the CDR3: TGTGCCATCAGCCTAACAGGGGGTAACTATGGCTACACCTTC.

The chain recombines TRBV6-5 with TRBJ2-3; TRBD2 might be the D (5 bases). V lost 0 bases to trimming and J lost 0 bases, with 10 bases between them. The CDR3 is 16 residues long. Germline assignment: CDR1 MNHEY and CDR2 SVGAGI. DNA of the CDR3: TGTGCCAGCAGTTACTCGAGCGGTTCTAGCACAGATACGCAGTATTTT. This encodes CASSYSSGSSTDTQYF.

The genes are TRBV29-1 and TRBJ1-2, with D uncertain. CDR1 and CDR2 from the germline V gene are SQVTM and ANQGSEA. The CDR3 contains 14 residues. With 0 bases removed from V and 3 bases from J, the gap between germline ends came to 11 bases. For the CDR3, the DNA is TGCAGCGTTGAAGAGGACGGCGGCTACTATGGCTACACCTTC. Residues: CSVEEDGGYYGYTF.

The rearrangement links TRBV3-1 (or the pseudogene TRBV3-2) to TRBJ2-2; 13 nucleotides line up with TRBD2. CDR1 is LGHDT, CDR2 YNNKEL, per germline (reference sequence). CDR3 length: 18 amino acids. Losses at the gene ends were 1 base for V and 0 bases for J; bases not matched to a gene: 2. This chain's CDR3 is CASSQGLAGGANTGELFF. CDR3 in DNA: TGTGCCAGCAGCCAAGGACTAGCGGGGGGCGCGAACACCGGGGAGCTGTTTTTT.

The rearrangement uses TRBV27 and TRBJ1-2; a possible D gene is TRBD1 (6 bases). Germline CDR1 reads MNHEY; CDR2 reads SMNVEV (reference sequence). CDR3 length equals 13 residues. V was shortened by 4 bases and J by 8 bases, with 14 bases between the two germline ends. The CDR3 coding sequence is TGTGCCAGCAGTTACGGCGGGGGGGGCGGCTACACCTTC. It translates to CASSYGGGGGYTF.

The table lists this clone with a count of one. The chain has TRBV25-1 and TRBJ2-7; weak D call: TRBD1 (7 bases). CDR3 length: 13 residues. Trimming shortened V by 10 bases and J by 3 bases, and 16 bases separated the two germline ends. Germline V gene data show CDR1 as MGHDK and CDR2 as SYGVNS. CDR3 sequence reads: CATQQGGDYEQYF. In nucleotides, the CDR3 is TGTGCCACCCAGCAGGGGGGAGACTACGAGCAGTACTTC.

The J gene is TRBJ2-3, the V gene TRBV3-1 (or the pseudogene TRBV3-2); 12 bases match TRBD2. V lost 2 bases, J lost 3 bases, and 3 bases stayed unmatched. The CDR3 consists of 16 residues. CDR1 and CDR2 (germline): LGHDT, YNNKEL (reference sequence). The CDR3 DNA reads as TGTGCCAGCAGCCAATTTCTAGCGGGGGGGACAGATACGCAGTATTTT. Residues: CASSQFLAGGTDTQYF.

The CDR3 DNA reads as TGCGCCAGCAGCTCCTCAGGGGGCTCTACCTCCTACGAGCAGTACTTC. Translating it yields CASSSSGGSTSYEQYF. The V and J genes are TRBV5-1 and TRBJ2-7; 8 nucleotides align to TRBD1. With V trimmed by 3 bases and J by 0 bases, 8 bases remained unmatched. This CDR3 comprises 16 residues. CDR1 SGHRS and CDR2 YFSETQ come from the germline V gene.